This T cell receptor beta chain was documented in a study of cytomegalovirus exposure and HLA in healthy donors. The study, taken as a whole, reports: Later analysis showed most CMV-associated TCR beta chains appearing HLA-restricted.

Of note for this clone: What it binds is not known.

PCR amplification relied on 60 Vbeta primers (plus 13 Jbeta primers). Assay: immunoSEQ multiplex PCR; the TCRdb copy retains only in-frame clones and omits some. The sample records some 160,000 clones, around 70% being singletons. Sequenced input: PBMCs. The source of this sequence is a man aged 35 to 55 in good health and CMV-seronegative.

In DNA form, the CDR3 reads TGTGCCAGCAGTACAAACCGACTAGCGGGAGGCCATTGGGAGCAGTTCTTC. Translation: CASSTNRLAGGHWEQFF. This chain uses TRBV27 with TRBJ2-1, with TRBD2 matching over 13 bases. The trim removed 5 bases at V and 10 bases at J, leaving 14 bases unmatched. CDR3 length equals 17 residues. The germline V gene encodes CDR1 MNHEY and CDR2 SMNVEV (reference sequence).